What follows are 32 T cell receptor beta chains derived from one specimen sequenced in a study of graft-versus-host responses after intestinal transplantation. Sequencing was performed with immunoSEQ multiplex PCR; in TCRdb, only in-frame clones are kept and a portion is missing. Found here are nearly 100,000 clones, around 90% of them singletons; the top ten hold about 16%. Sequenced here: PBMCs, sampled about 460 days after intestinal transplant. These receptors were taken from a human patient who received an intestinal transplant, so some T cells may come from the graft donor.

A remark on this clone: A junction boundary mismatches the germline segment, possibly from a read error. The CDR3 region has the DNA TGTGCCAGCAGGCTGGGTAGTCACGAGCAGTACTTC. As protein: CASRLGSHEQYF. The chain is built from TRBV5-1 and TRBJ2-7; the D is unclear. The CDR3 is made up of 12 amino acids. Germline CDR1 reads SGHRS; CDR2 reads YFSETQ.

J is TRBJ2-5 and V is TRBV6-5; TRBD2 matches 7 bases. This CDR3 is 14 amino acids long. The V gene's germline CDR1 is MNHEY and CDR2 SVGAGI. V shed 6 bases, J shed 5 bases, and the junction held 9 bases outside the gene matches. CDR3 sequence reads: CASRGAGLGETQYF. The CDR3 nucleotides read TGTGCCAGCAGGGGAGCGGGGCTGGGGGAGACCCAGTACTTC.

The chain links TRBV19 to TRBJ2-6, with 9 bases lining up with TRBD1. Germline lookup yields CDR1 LNHDA and CDR2 SQIVND (reference sequence). The CDR3 is 15 residues long. After removal of 6 bases from V and 0 bases from J, the junction contained 0 bases not matched to a gene. The CDR3 loop reads CASRQGASGANVLTF. In DNA form, the CDR3 reads TGTGCCAGTAGACAGGGGGCCTCTGGGGCCAACGTCCTGACTTTC.

The sample holds a few counts of this clone. The chain uses TRBV7-2 and TRBJ2-7, with 7 bases identical to TRBD2. Germline CDR1 and CDR2: SGHTA and FQGNSA. Losses at the gene ends were 2 bases for V and 6 bases for J; bases not matched to a gene: 1. The CDR3 spans 12 residues. CDR3 sequence reads: CASSLPGGEQYF. Written as DNA, the CDR3 is TGTGCCAGCAGCTTACCGGGGGGCGAGCAGTACTTC.

The rearrangement uses TRBV9 and TRBJ1-2; 7 bases agree with TRBD1. The ends lost 3 bases at V and 4 bases at J; junction bases unmatched: 3. CDR3 length equals 13 residues. From germline, CDR1 is SGDLS and CDR2 YYNGEE. The CDR3 spells CASSEGTAYGYTF. In DNA, the CDR3 is TGTGCCAGCAGCGAGGGGACAGCCTATGGCTACACCTTC. The full variable domain, completed using reference TRBV9 and TRBJ1-2, is DSGVTQTPKHLITATGQRVTLRCSPRSGDLSVYWYQQSLDQGLQFLIQYYNGEERAKGNILERFSAQQFPDLHSELNLSSLELGDSALYFCASSEGTAYGYTFGSGTRLTVV.

The chain combines TRBV6-1 with TRBJ1-6; 9 positions agree with TRBD1. CDR3 length: 15 residues. After removal of 5 bases from V and 5 bases from J, the junction contained 4 bases not matched to a gene. Germline-derived CDR1 and CDR2 are MNHNS and SASEGT. CDR3 sequence: CASSLRTGDNSPLHF. Written as DNA, the CDR3 is TGTGCCAGCAGTCTCAGGACAGGGGATAATTCACCCCTCCACTTT.

This rearrangement joins TRBV6-5 to TRBJ2-1; 8 positions agree with TRBD2. The germline gives CDR1 MNHEY, CDR2 SVGAGI. V lost 8 bases to trimming and J lost 1 base; unmatched junction nucleotides: 7. The CDR3 consists of 15 residues. CDR3: CASFRSGGSYNEQFF. DNA of the CDR3: TGTGCCAGCTTTAGGTCGGGGGGGTCCTACAATGAGCAGTTCTTC.

The chain is built from TRBV19 and TRBJ1-1; TRBD1 is a possible D gene (6 bases). The germline V gene has CDR1 LNHDA and CDR2 SQIVND (reference sequence). There are 15 residues in the CDR3. V dropped 7 bases and J dropped 6 bases, with 21 bases sitting between them. The CDR3 spells CASNTGQGSKAEAFF. The CDR3 nucleotides read TGTGCCAGTAACACCGGTCAGGGGAGTAAGGCTGAAGCTTTCTTT.

V is TRBV4-2 and J is TRBJ1-1; D perhaps matches TRBD1 (6 bases). The V gene's germline CDR1 is LGHNA and CDR2 YNFKEQ. This CDR3 contains 19 residues. V was shortened by 0 bases and J by 1 base, with 21 bases between the two germline ends. The CDR3 here is CASSQDRGIGGGRNTEAFF. CDR3 coding DNA: TGTGCCAGCAGCCAAGATCGCGGAATAGGGGGAGGTAGGAACACTGAAGCTTTCTTT.

The chain has TRBV9 and TRBJ2-3, with D possibly being TRBD2 (6 bases). The CDR3 totals 14 residues. V was cut by 2 bases and J by 2 bases, with 9 bases left in between. Germline V lookup: CDR1 SGDLS, CDR2 YYNGEE. As DNA, the CDR3 is TGTGCCAGCAGCGTCTTAGCGGACACAGATACGCAGTATTTT. Protein: CASSVLADTDTQYF.

This clone showed up just a few times. J is TRBJ1-4 and V is TRBV5-8; D is undetermined. Between the trimmed V and J ends, which lost 8 bases and 6 bases, there was a span of 11 bases. Per germline, CDR1 SGHTS and CDR2 YDEGEE. There are 12 residues in the CDR3. The CDR3 sequence is CASRQWDEKLFF. CDR3 nucleotide sequence: TGTGCCAGTCGACAATGGGATGAAAAACTGTTTTTT.

V gene TRBV15 combines with J gene TRBJ1-1; 8 bases map to TRBD1. V was pared by 4 bases and J by 8 bases, with 6 bases of the junction left unmatched. The CDR3 contains 13 residues. Germline lookup yields CDR1 LNHNV and CDR2 YYDKDF (reference sequence). DNA for the CDR3: TGTGCCACCAGCACTAGGACAGGGACGGAAGCTTTCTTT. This sequence encodes CATSTRTGTEAFF.

The chain has TRBV7-3 and TRBJ2-7, with D possibly being TRBD1 or TRBD2 (5 bases each). The germline gives CDR1 SGHTA, CDR2 FQGTGA. V lost 3 bases, J lost 5 bases, and 11 bases lay in between. CDR3 length: 13 amino acids. The CDR3 loop is CASSLEDNHEQYF. In DNA form, the CDR3 reads TGTGCCAGCAGCTTGGAGGACAATCACGAGCAGTACTTC.

The chain joins TRBV13 to TRBJ2-5; TRBD2 matches at 8 bases. The CDR3 is 15 amino acids. Trimming at V came to 0 bases and at J to 7 bases, leaving 7 bases not matched to a gene. Germline V gene lookup returns CDR1 PRHDT and CDR2 FYEKMQ (reference sequence). CDR3 residues: CASSLGVTSGGTQYF. For the CDR3, the DNA is TGTGCCAGCAGCTTAGGGGTCACTAGCGGAGGGACCCAGTACTTC.

This clone has only a few counts. The chain employs TRBV7-9 and TRBJ1-3; no clear D gene. Germline CDR1 reads SEHNR; CDR2 reads FQNEAQ (reference sequence). With 1 base removed from V and 4 bases from J, the gap between germline ends came to 8 bases. This CDR3 contains 14 residues. As DNA, the CDR3 is TGTGCCAGCAGCTTAGGGGCTGAAGGAAACACCATATATTTT. Its translation is CASSLGAEGNTIYF.

The CDR3 sequence is CASSAGAYEQYF. The DNA of the CDR3 is TGTGCCAGCAGCGCCGGGGCCTACGAGCAGTACTTC. The chain links TRBV2 to TRBJ2-7; the D gene is possibly TRBD2 (5 bases). In germline, CDR1 is SNHLY, CDR2 FYNNEI. V was pared by 6 bases and J by 2 bases, with 8 bases between. CDR3 length: 12 amino acids.

V and J are TRBV13 and TRBJ2-3; D may be TRBD1 (5 bases). CDR1 is PRHDT and CDR2 is FYEKMQ in the germline V gene (reference sequence). The germline V and J ends were trimmed by 5 bases and 5 bases, with 17 bases remaining between them. This CDR3 region has 15 residues. The CDR3 DNA reads TGTGCCAGCAGCCCCCGGTGGGGCGTTTTAGATACGCAGTATTTT. It is translated as CASSPRWGVLDTQYF.

This chain connects TRBV11-2 to TRBJ1-1, with D possibly matching TRBD1 (5 bases). The germline V gene has CDR1 SGHAT and CDR2 FQNNGV. CDR3 length: 16 amino acids. Trimming cost V 1 base and J 1 base, with 13 bases left between them. CDR3: CASSLVAGPPNTEAFF. The DNA for the CDR3 is TGTGCCAGCAGCTTAGTGGCAGGGCCCCCGAACACTGAAGCTTTCTTT.

The chain carries TRBV11-2 and TRBJ2-5, with D possibly TRBD2 on 7 matching bases. V lost 1 base and J 2 bases, leaving 14 bases between the germline ends. Per the germline V gene, CDR1 is SGHAT and CDR2 is FQNNGV. The CDR3 is 16 residues long. The CDR3 region has the DNA TGTGCCAGCAGCTTAGTCCCAGCGGGGACACAAGAGACCCAGTACTTC. The encoded protein is CASSLVPAGTQETQYF. The full variable domain, completed using reference TRBV11-2 and TRBJ2-5, is EAGVAQSPRYKIIEKRQSVAFWCNPISGHATLYWYQQILGQGPKLLIQFQNNGVVDDSQLPKDRFSAERLKGVDSTLKIQPAKLEDSAVYLCASSLVPAGTQETQYFGPGTRLLVL.

The V gene is TRBV9, the J gene TRBJ1-3; the D is unclear. The CDR3 is 15 amino acids. Per germline, CDR1 SGDLS and CDR2 YYNGEE. V was shortened by 0 bases and J by 2 bases, with 9 bases between the two germline ends. Here the CDR3 DNA reads TGTGCCAGCAGCGTAGGTGGGAGCCCTGGAAACACCATATATTTT. Protein sequence: CASSVGGSPGNTIYF.

The V call is TRBV2, the J call TRBJ1-1; no definite D call. From germline, CDR1 is SNHLY and CDR2 FYNNEI. There are 11 residues in the CDR3. The V and J ends lost 4 bases and 7 bases respectively, with 7 bases between them. In nucleotides, the CDR3 is TGTGCCAGCAGTGCGACCATTGAAGCTTTCTTT. Amino acids: CASSATIEAFF.

The chain couples TRBV13 to TRBJ2-3; unclear D gene. V lost 3 bases and J 0 bases, leaving 13 bases between the germline ends. Germline CDR1 PRHDT, CDR2 FYEKMQ (reference sequence). The CDR3 runs to 16 residues. CDR3 in amino acids: CASSFYGRSSTDTQYF. DNA of the CDR3: TGTGCCAGCAGCTTTTACGGCCGATCTAGCACAGATACGCAGTATTTT.

The chain has TRBV10-3 and TRBJ2-1; no clear D. Between the trimmed V and J ends, which lost 3 bases and 2 bases, there was a span of 14 bases. Germline CDR1 is ENHRY and CDR2 is SYGVKD. The CDR3 has 16 residues. The DNA of the CDR3 is TGTGCCATCAGTGAAGAACCCCGCGCGCCCTACAATGAGCAGTTCTTC. This encodes CAISEEPRAPYNEQFF.

This sequence joins TRBV10-2 and TRBJ2-3; D not resolved. The CDR3 contains 13 residues. Germline V gene lookup returns CDR1 WSHSY and CDR2 SAAADI. V lost 6 bases, J lost 1 base, and 8 bases lay in between. The CDR3 is CASRHLRTDTQYF. The CDR3 region has the DNA TGCGCCAGCAGACACCTTCGCACAGATACGCAGTATTTT.

The rearrangement uses TRBV7-3 and TRBJ2-4; the match to TRBD2 covers 10 bases. CDR1 and CDR2 from the germline V gene are SGHTA and FQGTGA. The CDR3 is made up of 17 amino acids. J lost 2 bases, V lost 0 bases, and 4 bases had no gene match. The CDR3 region is CASSLTASGGSKNIQYF. For the CDR3, the DNA is TGTGCCAGCAGCTTAACGGCTAGCGGGGGATCCAAAAACATTCAGTACTTC.

The CDR3 reads CASSTTLAGGKETQYF. The CDR3 DNA is TGTGCCAGCAGTACTACCCTAGCGGGGGGAAAAGAGACCCAGTACTTC. The chain uses TRBV6-6 and TRBJ2-5, with TRBD2 identical over 11 bases. The V segment lost 5 bases and the J segment 3 bases; nucleotides outside the gene matches: 8. Germline lookup yields CDR1 MNHNY and CDR2 SVGAGI (reference sequence). CDR3 length: 16 residues.

This clone was counted once. CDR3 DNA: TGTGCCAGCAGCTCGAATACTAGCAGGTTAAATGAGCAGTTCTTC. Translating gives CASSSNTSRLNEQFF. The V gene is TRBV7-9, the J gene TRBJ2-1; D might be TRBD2 (6 bases). CDR1 is SEHNR and CDR2 is FQNEAQ in the germline V gene (reference sequence). The V gene lost 4 bases and the J gene lost 7 bases, with 17 bases spanning the gap. The CDR3 is 15 amino acids.

The chain has TRBV7-6 and TRBJ2-5, with TRBD2 matching over 16 bases. CDR1 SGHVS and CDR2 FNYEAQ come from the germline V gene. J gave up 3 bases and V 1 base, and 5 bases lay outside the gene matches. The CDR3 runs 18 residues. CDR3: CASSLDGTSGGAEETQYF. The CDR3 coding sequence is TGTGCCAGCAGCTTAGACGGGACTAGCGGGGGGGCAGAAGAGACCCAGTACTTC.

This rearrangement joins TRBV7-8 to TRBJ2-5, with TRBD2 as a possible D gene (5 bases). The ends were cut back, 2 bases at V and 5 bases at J, with 12 bases in the middle. CDR3 length equals 14 residues. Germline CDR1 SGHVS, CDR2 FQNEAQ. The DNA for the CDR3 is TGTGCCAGCAGCTTATCTCCTAGCTTGGAGACCCAGTACTTC. This codes for CASSLSPSLETQYF.

The V call is TRBV2, the J call TRBJ2-7; possible D gene TRBD2, 5 bases. CDR3 size: 15 residues. Trimming cost V 7 bases and J 5 bases, with 21 bases left between them. CDR1 is SNHLY and CDR2 is FYNNEI in the germline V gene. CDR3 sequence: CASNHPGENYNEQYF. CDR3 coding DNA: TGTGCCAGCAACCACCCCGGGGAAAATTATAACGAGCAGTACTTC.

The count of this clone is one. V gene TRBV2 combines with J gene TRBJ2-7, with 8 positions matching TRBD1. J was trimmed by 5 bases and V by 9 bases; bases with no gene match: 9. Germline V gene lookup returns CDR1 SNHLY and CDR2 FYNNEI. This CDR3 contains 13 residues. The CDR3 sequence is CASYRGIPHEQYF. The CDR3 DNA sequence: TGTGCCAGTTACAGGGGGATCCCCCACGAGCAGTACTTC.

The chain links TRBV6-5 to TRBJ1-2, with 8 positions matching TRBD1. Germline CDR1 MNHEY, CDR2 SVGAGI. Losses at the gene ends were 5 bases for V and 6 bases for J; bases not matched to a gene: 5. The CDR3 loop spans 13 amino acids. CDR3 DNA: TGTGCCAGCAGTCGGACAGGGTACCATGGCTACACCTTC. Residues: CASSRTGYHGYTF.